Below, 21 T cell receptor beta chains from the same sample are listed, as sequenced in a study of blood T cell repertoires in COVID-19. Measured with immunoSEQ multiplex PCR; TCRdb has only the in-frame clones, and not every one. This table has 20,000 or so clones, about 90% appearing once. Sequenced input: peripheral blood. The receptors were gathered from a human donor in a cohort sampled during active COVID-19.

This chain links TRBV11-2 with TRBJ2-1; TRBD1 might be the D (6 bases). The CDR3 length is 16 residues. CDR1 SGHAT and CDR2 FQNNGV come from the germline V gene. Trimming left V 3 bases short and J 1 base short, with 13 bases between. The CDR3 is CASSFHRVNSYNEQFF. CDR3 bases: TGTGCCAGCAGCTTTCACAGGGTTAATTCCTACAATGAGCAGTTCTTC.

The CDR3, as DNA: TGCGCCAGCAGCGGGGGACAGGGCATCAATTCCCTCTATAATTCACCCCTCCACTTT. It specifies CASSGGQGINSLYNSPLHF. The chain joins TRBV5-1 to TRBJ1-6; 9 bases are a match to TRBD1. Losses at the gene ends were 4 bases for V and 3 bases for J; bases not matched to a gene: 14. This CDR3 spans 19 amino acids. The germline V gene has CDR1 SGHRS and CDR2 YFSETQ.

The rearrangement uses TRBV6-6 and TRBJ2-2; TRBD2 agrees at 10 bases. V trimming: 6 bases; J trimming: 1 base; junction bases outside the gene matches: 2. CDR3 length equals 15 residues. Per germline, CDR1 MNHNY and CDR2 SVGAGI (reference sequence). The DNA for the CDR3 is TGTGCCAGCAGCCGGACTAGCGGGAACACCGGGGAGCTGTTTTTT. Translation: CASSRTSGNTGELFF.

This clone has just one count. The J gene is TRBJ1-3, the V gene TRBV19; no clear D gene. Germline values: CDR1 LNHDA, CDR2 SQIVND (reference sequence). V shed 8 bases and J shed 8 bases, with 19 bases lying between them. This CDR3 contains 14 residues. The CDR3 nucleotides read TGTGCCAGTGCTCGGACGGAGACGGGAGACACCATATATTTT. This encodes CASARTETGDTIYF.

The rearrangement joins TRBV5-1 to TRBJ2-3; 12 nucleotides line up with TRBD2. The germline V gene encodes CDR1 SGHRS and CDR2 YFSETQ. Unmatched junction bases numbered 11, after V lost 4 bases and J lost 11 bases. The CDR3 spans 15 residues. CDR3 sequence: CASSPPSGRVRVQYF. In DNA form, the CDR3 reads TGCGCCAGCAGCCCTCCTAGCGGGAGGGTCCGGGTGCAGTATTTT.

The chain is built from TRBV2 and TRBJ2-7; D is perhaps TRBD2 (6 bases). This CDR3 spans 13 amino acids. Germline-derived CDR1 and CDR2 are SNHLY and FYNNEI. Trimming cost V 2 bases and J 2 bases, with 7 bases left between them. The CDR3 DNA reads TGTGCCAGCAGTGAAAGGAGGGCCTACGAGCAGTACTTC. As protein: CASSERRAYEQYF. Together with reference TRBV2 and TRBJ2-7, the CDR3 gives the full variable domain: EPEVTQTPSHQVTQMGQEVILRCVPISNHLYFYWYRQILGQKVEFLVSFYNNEISEKSEIFDDQFSVERPDGSNFTLKIRSTKLEDSAMYFCASSERRAYEQYFGPGTRLTVT.

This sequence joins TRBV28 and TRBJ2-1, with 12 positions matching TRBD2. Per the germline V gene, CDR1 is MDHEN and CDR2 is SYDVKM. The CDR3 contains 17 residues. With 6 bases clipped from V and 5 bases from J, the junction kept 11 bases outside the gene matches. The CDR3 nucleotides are TGTGCCAGCAGGCATCTAGCGGGAGGGGGTCGGCACAATGAGCAGTTCTTC. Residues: CASRHLAGGGRHNEQFF.

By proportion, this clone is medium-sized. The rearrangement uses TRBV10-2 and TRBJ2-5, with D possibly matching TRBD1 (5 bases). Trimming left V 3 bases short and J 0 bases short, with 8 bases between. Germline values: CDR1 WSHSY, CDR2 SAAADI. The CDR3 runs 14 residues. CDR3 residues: CASSDDSYQETQYF. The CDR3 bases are TGCGCCAGCAGTGATGACAGTTACCAAGAGACCCAGTACTTC.

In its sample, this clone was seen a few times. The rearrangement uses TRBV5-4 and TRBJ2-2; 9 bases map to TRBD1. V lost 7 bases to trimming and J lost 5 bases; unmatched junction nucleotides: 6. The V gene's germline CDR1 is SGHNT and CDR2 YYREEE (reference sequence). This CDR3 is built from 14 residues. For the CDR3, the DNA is TGTGCCAGCTTCCCACAGGGGGCGACCGGGGAGCTGTTTTTT. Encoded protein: CASFPQGATGELFF.

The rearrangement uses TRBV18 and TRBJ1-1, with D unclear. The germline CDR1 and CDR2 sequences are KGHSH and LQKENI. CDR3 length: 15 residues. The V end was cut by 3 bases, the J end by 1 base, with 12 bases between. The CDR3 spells CASSPEGNANTEAFF. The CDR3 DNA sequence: TGTGCCAGCTCACCGGAGGGAAATGCGAACACTGAAGCTTTCTTT.

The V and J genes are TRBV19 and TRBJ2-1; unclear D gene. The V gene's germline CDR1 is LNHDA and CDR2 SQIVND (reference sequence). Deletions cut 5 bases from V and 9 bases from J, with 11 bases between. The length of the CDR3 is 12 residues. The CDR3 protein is CASSLLGGEQFF. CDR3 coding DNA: TGTGCCAGTAGTTTACTCGGCGGTGAGCAGTTCTTC.

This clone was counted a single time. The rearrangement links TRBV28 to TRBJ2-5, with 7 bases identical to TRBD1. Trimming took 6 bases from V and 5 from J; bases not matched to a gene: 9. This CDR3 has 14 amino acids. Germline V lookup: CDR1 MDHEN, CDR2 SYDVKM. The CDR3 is CASRYTGAEETQYF. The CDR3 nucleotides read TGTGCCAGCAGATATACAGGGGCCGAGGAGACCCAGTACTTC.

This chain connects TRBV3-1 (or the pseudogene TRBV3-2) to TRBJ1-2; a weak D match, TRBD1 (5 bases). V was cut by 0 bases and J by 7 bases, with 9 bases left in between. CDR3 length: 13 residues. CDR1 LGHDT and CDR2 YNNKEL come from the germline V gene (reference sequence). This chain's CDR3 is CASSQDGGSGYTF. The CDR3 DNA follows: TGTGCCAGCAGCCAAGACGGGGGTTCTGGCTACACCTTC.

CDR3: CASSPQPTSANTDTQYF. As DNA, the CDR3 is TGCGCCAGCAGCCCCCAACCGACTAGCGCCAACACAGATACGCAGTATTTT. The chain links TRBV5-1 to TRBJ2-3; 8 bases align to TRBD2. Germline V CDR1 and CDR2: SGHRS, YFSETQ. After removal of 4 bases from V and 2 bases from J, the junction contained 12 bases not matched to a gene. CDR3 length: 17 residues.

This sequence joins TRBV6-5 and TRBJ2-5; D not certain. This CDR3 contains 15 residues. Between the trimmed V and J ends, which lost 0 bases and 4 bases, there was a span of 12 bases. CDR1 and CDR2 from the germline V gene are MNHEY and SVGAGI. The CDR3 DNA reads TGTGCCAGCAGTTACTCGAACCTAAGAGGAGAGACCCAGTACTTC. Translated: CASSYSNLRGETQYF.

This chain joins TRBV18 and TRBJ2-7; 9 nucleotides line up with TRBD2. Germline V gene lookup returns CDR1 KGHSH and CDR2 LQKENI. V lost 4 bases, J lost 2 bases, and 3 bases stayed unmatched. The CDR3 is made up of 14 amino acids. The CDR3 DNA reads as TGTGCCAGCTCACAGTCTAGCGGGGCCTACGAGCAGTACTTC. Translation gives CASSQSSGAYEQYF.

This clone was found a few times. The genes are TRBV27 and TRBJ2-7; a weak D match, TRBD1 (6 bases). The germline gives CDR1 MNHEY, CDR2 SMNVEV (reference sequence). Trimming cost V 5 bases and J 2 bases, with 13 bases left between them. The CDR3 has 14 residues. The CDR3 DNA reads TGTGCCAGCAGTCCCGACAGGAGTACCTACGAGCAGTACTTC. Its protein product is CASSPDRSTYEQYF.

The DNA of the CDR3 is TGTGCCAGCCTCCTTAGCGGGGGCACAGATACGCAGTATTTT. Its translation is CASLLSGGTDTQYF. The rearrangement joins TRBV2 to TRBJ2-3, with 8 bases matching TRBD2. In germline, CDR1 is SNHLY, CDR2 FYNNEI. Germline trimming cut 8 bases from V and 1 base from J; bases unmatched to any gene: 5. This CDR3 region has 14 residues.

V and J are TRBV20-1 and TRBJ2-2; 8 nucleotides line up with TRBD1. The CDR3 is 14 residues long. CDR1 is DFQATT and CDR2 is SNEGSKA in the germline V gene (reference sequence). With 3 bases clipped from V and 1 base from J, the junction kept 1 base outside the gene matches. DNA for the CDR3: TGCAGTGCTAGTACAGGGGGGAACACCGGGGAGCTGTTTTTT. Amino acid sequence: CSASTGGNTGELFF.

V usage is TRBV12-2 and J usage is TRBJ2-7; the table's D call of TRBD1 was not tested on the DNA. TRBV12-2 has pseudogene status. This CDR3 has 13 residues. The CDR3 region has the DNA TGTGCAAGTCGCTTAGGAGGGGGCTACGAGCAGTACTTC. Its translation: CASRLGGGYEQYF.

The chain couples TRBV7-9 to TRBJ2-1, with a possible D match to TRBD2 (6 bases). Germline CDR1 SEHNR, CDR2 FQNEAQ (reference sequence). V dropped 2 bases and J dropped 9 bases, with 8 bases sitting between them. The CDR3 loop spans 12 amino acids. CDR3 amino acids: CASSLSGVEQFF. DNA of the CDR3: TGTGCCAGCAGCTTATCGGGGGTTGAGCAGTTCTTC.